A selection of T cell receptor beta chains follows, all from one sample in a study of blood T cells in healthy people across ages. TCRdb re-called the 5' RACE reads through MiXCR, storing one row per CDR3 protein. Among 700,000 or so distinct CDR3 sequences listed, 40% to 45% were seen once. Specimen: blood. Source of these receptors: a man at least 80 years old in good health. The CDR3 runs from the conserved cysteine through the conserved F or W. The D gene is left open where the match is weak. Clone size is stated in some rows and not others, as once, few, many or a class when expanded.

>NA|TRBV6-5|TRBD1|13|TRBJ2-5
CASSPDRGNEQYF
TGTGCCAGCAGCCCCGACAGGGGCAATGAGCAGTACTTC
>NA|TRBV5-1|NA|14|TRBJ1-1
CASSFKSMNTEAFF
TGCGCCAGCAGCTTTAAGAGTATGAACACTGAAGCTTTCTTT
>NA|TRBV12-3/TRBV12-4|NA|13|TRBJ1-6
CASSLNRDSPLHF
TGTGCCAGCAGTCTTAACAGGGATTCACCCCTCCACTTT
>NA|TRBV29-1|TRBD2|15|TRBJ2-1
CSATSGLAGNNEQFF
TGCAGCGCCACCTCGGGACTAGCGGGGAACAATGAGCAGTTCTTC
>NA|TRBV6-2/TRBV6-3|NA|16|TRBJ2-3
CASSYLWDPNTDTQYF
TGTGCCAGCAGTTATTTATGGGACCCCAACACAGATACGCAGTATTTT
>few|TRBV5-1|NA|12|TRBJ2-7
CASSSDNYEQYF
TGCGCCAGCAGCTCGGACAACTACGAGCAGTACTTC
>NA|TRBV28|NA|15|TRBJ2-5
CASSYSGQTQETQYF
TGTGCCAGCAGTTATTCGGGACAAACACAAGAGACCCAGTACTTC
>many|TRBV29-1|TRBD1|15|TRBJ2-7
CSVATRQGDIYEQYF
TGCAGCGTCGCGACCCGGCAGGGGGATATATACGAGCAGTACTTC
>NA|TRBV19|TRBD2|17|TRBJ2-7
CASSIGTRTSGNLEQYF
TGTGCCAGTAGTATAGGGACACGGACTAGCGGGAATCTCGAGCAGTACTTC
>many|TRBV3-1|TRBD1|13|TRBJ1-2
CASSPGQGHGYTF
TGTGCCAGCAGTCCCGGACAGGGCCATGGCTACACCTTC
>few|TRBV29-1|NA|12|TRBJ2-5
CSERAGQETQYF
TGCAGCGAAAGGGCGGGACAAGAGACCCAGTACTTC
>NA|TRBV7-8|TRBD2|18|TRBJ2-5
CASSFSLTAGGPGNEQYF
TGTGCCAGCAGCTTTTCCTTGACAGCGGGGGGGCCCGGGAATGAGCAGTACTTC
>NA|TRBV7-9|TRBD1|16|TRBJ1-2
CASSLGQGVANYGYTF
TGTGCCAGCAGCCTGGGACAGGGGGTAGCTAACTATGGCTACACCTTC
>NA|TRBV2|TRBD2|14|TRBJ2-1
CASAVTSEYNEQFF
TGTGCCAGCGCGGTAACTAGCGAATACAATGAGCAGTTCTTC
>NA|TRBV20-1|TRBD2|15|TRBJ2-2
CSAYTSGNPTGELFF
TGCAGTGCTTATACTAGCGGGAACCCCACCGGGGAGCTGTTTTTT
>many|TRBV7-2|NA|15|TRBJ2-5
CASSLVGGGQETQYF
TGTGCCAGCAGCTTAGTTGGGGGCGGCCAAGAGACCCAGTACTTC
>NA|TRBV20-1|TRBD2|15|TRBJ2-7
CSAPPASGRIYEQYF
TGCAGTGCTCCCCCGGCTAGCGGGAGAATATATGAGCAGTACTTC
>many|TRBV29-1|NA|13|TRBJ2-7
CSVRQDLRGEQYF
TGCAGCGTGAGACAGGACTTAAGGGGCGAGCAGTACTTC
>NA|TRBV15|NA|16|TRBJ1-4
CATSRDFTQGSEKLFF
TGTGCCACCAGCAGAGATTTTACCCAGGGTTCCGAAAAACTGTTTTTT
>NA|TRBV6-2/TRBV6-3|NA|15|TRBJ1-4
CASSNRDGTNEKLFF
TGTGCCAGCAGCAACCGGGACGGAACTAATGAAAAACTGTTTTTT
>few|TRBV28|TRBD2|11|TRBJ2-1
CASRKRGQQFF
TGTGCCAGCAGGAAGCGGGGCCAGCAGTTCTTC
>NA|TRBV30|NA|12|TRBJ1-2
CAWSTGLYGYTF
TGTGCCTGGAGTACAGGGCTATATGGCTACACCTTC
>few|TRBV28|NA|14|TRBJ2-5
CASSLGGKQETQYF
TGTGCCAGCAGTTTAGGCGGGAAGCAAGAGACCCAGTACTTC
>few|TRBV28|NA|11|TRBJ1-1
CASSYTGEAFF
TGTGCCAGCAGTTATACGGGTGAAGCTTTCTTT
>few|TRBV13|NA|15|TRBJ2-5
CASSYRGTPQETQYF
TGTGCCAGCAGCTATCGTGGGACACCCCAAGAGACCCAGTACTTC
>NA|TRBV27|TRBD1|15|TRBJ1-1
CASSSPDRGRPEAFF
TGTGCCAGCAGTTCACCGGACAGGGGGCGGCCTGAAGCTTTCTTT
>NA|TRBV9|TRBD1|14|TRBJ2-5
CASSVTGQGWTQYF
TGTGCCAGCAGCGTCACCGGACAGGGGTGGACCCAGTACTTC
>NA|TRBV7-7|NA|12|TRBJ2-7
CASSFTSYEQYF
TGTGCTAGCAGCTTTACATCCTACGAGCAGTACTTC
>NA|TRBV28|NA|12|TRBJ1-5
CASRKVDQPQHF
TGTGCCAGCAGAAAGGTGGATCAGCCCCAGCATTTT
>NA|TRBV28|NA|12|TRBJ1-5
CASRRVGQPQHF
TGTGCCAGCAGGAGGGTGGGTCAGCCCCAGCATTTT
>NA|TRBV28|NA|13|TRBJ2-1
CASSLPQGGEQFF
TGTGCCAGCAGTTTACCCCAGGGGGGTGAGCAGTTCTTC
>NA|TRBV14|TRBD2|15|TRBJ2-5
CASSASTGTSGTQYF
TGTGCCAGCAGCGCCTCCACCGGGACTAGCGGGACCCAGTACTTC